These T cell receptor beta chains were read from a single sample in a study of read filtering for tumor transcriptome and immune sequencing. MiXCR, run by TCRdb on the reads, gives a single entry per CDR3 protein. The table lists about 58,000 distinct CDR3 sequences, 9% to 15% of them singletons. Sequencing used a population of CD138-negative cells sorted from bone marrow. These receptors originate from a donor aged 40 or older with multiple myeloma. Each CDR3 is given with its conserved first and last residue. Fields, in order: D gene, V gene, J gene, clone size, CDR3 DNA, CDR3 protein. The D gene is left open where the match is weak. Clone size is not always given. Where it is, it says once, few, many or a class for expanded clones.

TRBD2	TRBV2	TRBJ2-1	many	TGTGCCAGCAGTGAAGAGCGGGGGGCCCACAATGAGCAGTTCTTC	CASSEERGAHNEQFF
TRBD1	TRBV20-1	TRBJ1-1	many	TGCAGTGCTAGAGAGGGGACAGGCGGCTCGGAAGCTTTCTTT	CSAREGTGGSEAFF
NA	TRBV15	TRBJ2-3	many	TGTGCCACCAGCGGAACGAGAGGCACAGATACGCAGTATTTT	CATSGTRGTDTQYF
NA	TRBV6-1	TRBJ1-2	many	TGTGCCAGCAGTGTATGGTCAAGGGCCAACTATGGCTACACCTTC	CASSVWSRANYGYTF
TRBD2	TRBV9	TRBJ2-3	few	TGTGCCAGCAGCCGAGGACTAGCGGGGGTGGTAGATACGCAGTATTTT	CASSRGLAGVVDTQYF
TRBD2	TRBV29-1	TRBJ2-7	many	TGCAGCGCCCGGTCTAGCGGGAGTTACGAGCAGTACTTC	CSARSSGSYEQYF
TRBD1	TRBV5-1	TRBJ2-1	many	TGCGCCAGCAGCCCGGGACAGCCGAGCTCCTACAATGAGCAGTTCTTC	CASSPGQPSSYNEQFF
TRBD1	TRBV6-4	TRBJ2-6	NA	TGTGCCAGCGGCGACAGGGGCCACCTCTCTGGGGCCAACGTCCTGACTTTC	CASGDRGHLSGANVLTF
TRBD1	TRBV9	TRBJ2-7	many	TGTGCCAGCAGCGTGGGACAGGGGGTAGCACACGAGCAGTACTTC	CASSVGQGVAHEQYF
TRBD2	TRBV5-1	TRBJ2-7	many	TGCGCCAGCAGCCCAAGGACTAGCGGGGGAGCGGGCTACGAGCAGTACTTC	CASSPRTSGGAGYEQYF
NA	TRBV5-1	TRBJ2-7	many	TGCGCCAGCAGCGTCGCCGACAGCTACGAGCAGTACTTC	CASSVADSYEQYF
TRBD2	TRBV2	TRBJ2-5	many	TGTGCCAGCAGTGACGGACTAGCGGGGGCAGAGACCCAGTACTTC	CASSDGLAGAETQYF
TRBD2	TRBV20-1	TRBJ2-1	many	TGCAGTGCTAGAGTCCCGGGACTACAGAACAATGAGCAGTTCTTC	CSARVPGLQNNEQFF
NA	TRBV20-1	TRBJ2-1	medium-sized	TGCCCTGCGGAGAAGGTAGGAAATGAGCAGTTCTTC	CPAEKVGNEQFF
NA	TRBV7-9	TRBJ2-1	many	TGTGCCAGCAGCTCCCCCCTATACAATGAGCAGTTCTTC	CASSSPLYNEQFF
NA	TRBV20-1	TRBJ1-1	NA	TGCAGTGCTAGGGTTGCTCTGCTGATGACTGAAGCTTTCTTT	CSARVALLMTEAFF
NA	TRBV7-3	TRBJ2-7	NA	TGTGCCAGCAGCTTAAAGGGGGGGCCCGCTTACGAGCAGTACTTC	CASSLKGGPAYEQYF
NA	TRBV11-2	TRBJ2-3	many	TGTGCCAGCACGCGCGCAGATACGCAGTATTTT	CASTRADTQYF